A single sample gave rise to the 24 T cell receptor beta chains below, sequenced in a study of Graves' ophthalmopathy and Graves' hyperthyroidism. The authors amplified TCR beta CDR3 regions, and they did so from RNA transcripts for repertoire sequencing. The library came from an HTBI-primed first-round RT-PCR and a second-round multiplex PCR. In TCRdb, the multiplex PCR reads were re-called with MiXCR into one record per CDR3 protein. The sample has some 750,000 distinct CDR3 sequences, roughly two fifths seen once. Sequenced: peripheral blood. The origin of the receptors is an adult man with Graves' ophthalmopathy.

This clonotype has at least ten counts. V is TRBV24-1 and J is TRBJ1-3, with D tentatively TRBD1 (5 bases). Trimming removed 9 bases from V and 0 bases from J, with 14 bases in between. This CDR3 spans 15 amino acids. Germline V lookup: CDR1 KGHDR, CDR2 SFDVKD. CDR3 DNA: TGTGCCACCCATGGGGCAGGCCGCTCTGGAAACACCATATATTTT. This codes for CATHGAGRSGNTIYF.

The chain carries TRBV2 and TRBJ2-7; 7 bases align to TRBD1. The V segment lost 5 bases and the J segment 1 base; nucleotides outside the gene matches: 8. The CDR3 extends over 15 amino acids. In germline, CDR1 is SNHLY, CDR2 FYNNEI. The CDR3, as DNA: TGTGCCAGCAGTTCAGCCGGGACAGCGTCCTACGAGCAGTACTTC. Translated: CASSSAGTASYEQYF. The full variable domain, rest sourced from reference TRBV2 and TRBJ2-7, is EPEVTQTPSHQVTQMGQEVILRCVPISNHLYFYWYRQILGQKVEFLVSFYNNEISEKSEIFDDQFSVERPDGSNFTLKIRSTKLEDSAMYFCASSSAGTASYEQYFGPGTRLTVT.

This clonotype was seen more than once but under ten times. Just one base apart from a much larger clone, this may be a read error. The V gene is TRBV19, the J gene TRBJ1-5; TRBD1 matches 7 bases. With V trimmed by 9 bases and J by 0 bases, 8 bases remained unmatched. The CDR3 is made up of 15 amino acids. Germline CDR1 LNHDA, CDR2 SQIVND (reference sequence). CDR3 region: CASSRDSYSNQPQHF. In DNA, the CDR3 is TGTGCCAGCAGTCGGGACAGTTATAGCAATCAGCCCCAGCATTTT.

Ten or more counts support this clonotype. The genes are TRBV7-9 and TRBJ1-1; the D is unclear. CDR3 size: 12 residues. Germline V CDR1 and CDR2: SEHNR, FQNEAQ (reference sequence). Trimming took off 5 bases at V and 8 bases at J, with 12 bases between the two ends. CDR3 in amino acids: CASSRTDFEAFF. CDR3 nucleotide sequence: TGTGCCAGCAGCCGGACGGACTTCGAAGCTTTCTTT. Combining the CDR3 with reference TRBV7-9 and TRBJ1-1 gives the whole variable domain DTGVSQNPRHKITKRGQNVTFRCDPISEHNRLYWYRQTLGQGPEFLTYFQNEAQLEKSRLLSDRFSAERPKGSFSTLEIQRTEQGDSAMYLCASSRTDFEAFFGQGTRLTVV.

CDR3 nucleotide sequence: TGTGCCACTGGACAGGGCTTAGACTATGGCTACACCTTC. Translation: CATGQGLDYGYTF. V is TRBV10-3 and J is TRBJ1-2; 8 nucleotides agree with TRBD1. The CDR3 runs 13 residues. Germline CDR1 reads ENHRY; CDR2 reads SYGVKD. J gave up 3 bases and V 10 bases, and 7 bases lay outside the gene matches.

This clonotype came up many times. The J gene is TRBJ1-1, the V gene TRBV5-1, with D perhaps TRBD1 (5 bases). Trimming pared 0 bases from V and 12 bases from J, leaving 15 bases between. The CDR3 length is 13 residues. Germline CDR1 reads SGHRS; CDR2 reads YFSETQ. The DNA for the CDR3 is TGCGCCAGCAGCTTGGTTATGGGGACGGCAACTTTCTTT. This codes for CASSLVMGTATFF.

This clonotype was counted at least ten times. The gene calls are TRBV9 and TRBJ2-7; D possibly matches TRBD1 or TRBD2 (5 bases each). The CDR3 loop spans 15 amino acids. Trimming cost V 4 bases and J 0 bases, with 14 bases left between them. Germline CDR1 is SGDLS and CDR2 is YYNGEE. CDR3 in DNA: TGTGCCAGCAGCACATCCATGGGGACCTCCTACGAGCAGTACTTC. Residues: CASSTSMGTSYEQYF.

A note on this clonotype: A read error may account for a junction end that differs from germline. This chain connects TRBV20-1 to TRBJ2-7, with a possible D match to TRBD1 (6 bases). From germline, CDR1 is DFQATT and CDR2 SNEGSKA (reference sequence). This CDR3 region has 15 residues. The CDR3 protein is CSARAKDSPSYGQYF. The CDR3 DNA reads TGCAGTGCTAGAGCCAAGGACAGCCCCTCCTACGGGCAGTACTTC.

The CDR3 coding sequence is TGTGCCAGCAGCGTCGGACATTATAATTCACCCCTCCACTTT. Protein product: CASSVGHYNSPLHF. The genes are TRBV9 and TRBJ1-6; D perhaps matches TRBD1 (5 bases). Looked up from germline, CDR1 is SGDLS and CDR2 is YYNGEE. V lost 2 bases to trimming and J lost 4 bases, with 7 bases between them. This CDR3 contains 14 residues.

This clonotype was detected a few times. The chain couples TRBV10-1 to TRBJ2-2; the D is unclear. V lost 6 bases and J lost 6, with 14 bases in between. The length of the CDR3 is 14 residues. Germline values: CDR1 WNHNN, CDR2 SYGVQD (reference sequence). The CDR3 nucleotides read TGCGCCAGCAGCCTGGACCTGCGCGCCGGGGAGCTGTTTTTT. Encoded protein: CASSLDLRAGELFF.

The rearrangement joins TRBV19 to TRBJ1-1; D remains ambiguous. This CDR3 region has 13 residues. The germline V gene encodes CDR1 LNHDA and CDR2 SQIVND (reference sequence). Between the trimmed V and J ends, which lost 9 bases and 1 base, there was a span of 12 bases. Written as DNA, the CDR3 is TGTGCCAGCTATTCCGCCAGGAACACTGAAGCTTTCTTT. This encodes CASYSARNTEAFF.

This chain joins TRBV20-1 and TRBJ2-2, with a tentative D call TRBD1 (5 bases). V lost 6 bases, J lost 7 bases, and 18 bases lay in between. There are 14 residues in the CDR3. CDR1 and CDR2 from the germline V gene are DFQATT and SNEGSKA (reference sequence). The DNA for the CDR3 is TGCAGTGCCGAGATCCCGCAGGGCCTCGGGGAGCTGTTTTTT. Translating gives CSAEIPQGLGELFF.

Ten or more counts support this clonotype. The chain joins TRBV20-1 to TRBJ1-6; 8 bases agree with TRBD1. V shed 6 bases and J 14 bases; nucleotides not matched to a gene: 15. Germline CDR1 is DFQATT and CDR2 is SNEGSKA (reference sequence). The CDR3 contains 14 residues. Here the CDR3 reads CSASGGVRSLALHF. CDR3 DNA: TGCAGTGCCTCAGGGGGCGTAAGGTCTTTAGCCCTCCACTTT.

The chain employs TRBV7-9 and TRBJ2-3; TRBD2 aligns across 10 bases. V lost 2 bases, J lost 4 bases, and 3 bases stayed unmatched. Looked up from germline, CDR1 is SEHNR and CDR2 is FQNEAQ (reference sequence). The CDR3 loop spans 15 amino acids. The CDR3 protein is CASSLMLAGADTQYF. CDR3 DNA: TGTGCCAGCAGCTTAATGCTAGCGGGGGCAGATACGCAGTATTTT.

Only a few counts were recorded for this clonotype. The chain is built from TRBV7-9 and TRBJ2-7; possibly TRBD1 or TRBD2 for D (6 bases each). Deletions cut 7 bases from V and 3 bases from J, with 16 bases between. The CDR3 has 14 amino acids. The germline V gene has CDR1 SEHNR and CDR2 FQNEAQ (reference sequence). The CDR3, as DNA: TGTGCCAGCACCCTAGGGGGGTCTGGCTACGAGCAGTACTTC. It yields the protein CASTLGGSGYEQYF.

This clonotype was picked up a small number of times. The CDR3 DNA sequence: TGCGCCAGCAGCTTGATGGGGCGGGACAATGAAAAACTGTTTTTT. Its translation: CASSLMGRDNEKLFF. This chain uses TRBV5-1 with TRBJ1-4, with a possible D match to TRBD1 (5 bases). This CDR3 contains 15 residues. V was clipped by 1 base and J by 5 bases, with 12 bases between them. The germline V gene encodes CDR1 SGHRS and CDR2 YFSETQ.

This clonotype has a handful of counts. V gene TRBV14 combines with J gene TRBJ1-2; D remains ambiguous. This CDR3 is built from 15 residues. V shed 0 bases and J shed 5 bases, with 13 bases lying between them. Looked up from germline, CDR1 is SGHDN and CDR2 is FVKESK. CDR3 amino acids: CASSQDEPQTYGYTF. DNA for the CDR3: TGTGCCAGCAGCCAAGACGAACCGCAGACTTATGGCTACACCTTC.

This clonotype was counted between two and nine times. The rearrangement uses TRBV25-1 and TRBJ2-2; TRBD1 or TRBD2 may be the D gene (5 bases each). The ends were cut back, 4 bases at V and 4 bases at J, with 16 bases in the middle. Germline CDR1 reads MGHDK; CDR2 reads SYGVNS. This CDR3 has 16 residues. CDR3 nucleotides: TGTGCCAGCAGTGCTAGGGGACCCCGGGGCACCGGGGAGCTGTTTTTT. Encoded protein: CASSARGPRGTGELFF.

V and J are TRBV24-1 and TRBJ1-5, with 7 positions matching TRBD1. The germline CDR1 and CDR2 sequences are KGHDR and SFDVKD. Trimming cost V 4 bases and J 7 bases; bases outside gene matches: 12. This CDR3 comprises 16 residues. CDR3: CATSDPGGFVEQPQHF. The CDR3 region has the DNA TGTGCCACCAGTGACCCAGGGGGGTTCGTCGAACAGCCCCAGCATTTT.

This clonotype has ten or more counts. The rearrangement links TRBV9 to TRBJ1-4; D is unresolved. The germline gives CDR1 SGDLS, CDR2 YYNGEE. Between the trimmed V and J ends, which lost 1 base and 0 bases, there was a span of 4 bases. This CDR3 is built from 14 residues. The CDR3 loop is CASSVTATNEKLFF. CDR3 in DNA: TGTGCCAGCAGCGTAACAGCAACTAATGAAAAACTGTTTTTT.

The chain links TRBV29-1 to TRBJ1-5; D unclear. Germline loops: CDR1 SQVTM, CDR2 ANQGSEA. The CDR3 runs to 11 residues. The V end was cut by 8 bases, the J end by 2 bases, with 7 bases between. CDR3 nucleotide sequence: TGCAGCTTAGTGGGCAATCAGCCCCAGCATTTT. It codes for CSLVGNQPQHF.

This clonotype has just a few counts. The genes are TRBV10-3 and TRBJ1-4; possibly TRBD1 for D (5 bases). The V and J ends lost 10 bases and 4 bases respectively, with 13 bases between them. This CDR3 region has 13 residues. Germline lookup yields CDR1 ENHRY and CDR2 SYGVKD. CDR3 sequence (DNA): TGTGCCAGCCGCGACAGATATAATGAAAAACTGTTTTTT. Translating it yields CASRDRYNEKLFF.

The chain carries TRBV9 and TRBJ1-1; TRBD1 matches at 8 bases. The CDR3 is made up of 15 amino acids. V trimming: 0 bases; J trimming: 7 bases; junction bases outside the gene matches: 8. Germline assignment: CDR1 SGDLS and CDR2 YYNGEE. CDR3: CASSVDWTGYNEAFF. The CDR3 coding sequence is TGTGCCAGCAGCGTAGATTGGACAGGGTATAATGAAGCTTTCTTT.

The J gene is TRBJ2-5, the V gene TRBV5-6; D is ambiguous. Germline CDR1 is SGHDT and CDR2 is YYEEEE. Trimming shortened V by 2 bases and J by 1 base, and 15 bases separated the two germline ends. The length of the CDR3 is 16 residues. CDR3 nucleotides: TGTGCCAGCAGCTTCCGCCCCACGGGCCTCCAAGAGACCCAGTACTTC. This gives the protein CASSFRPTGLQETQYF.